This TCR beta chain was identified in a study of cytomegalovirus exposure and HLA in healthy donors. The CDR3 covers 13 residues. Trimming took off 2 bases at V and 5 bases at J, with 9 bases between the two ends. Germline CDR1 reads MNHEY; CDR2 reads SMNVEV (reference sequence). This clone appeared a single time. Primers: 60 Vbeta forward and 13 Jbeta reverse. Assay used: immunoSEQ multiplex PCR; TCRdb lists only in-frame clones, some missing. The sample lists tens of thousands of clones; approximately 81% were seen once. This TCR was recovered from a girl aged 2-10 years in good health and CMV-seropositive. This sequence joins TRBV27 and TRBJ1-2; no clear D gene. Material for sequencing was PBMCs. CDR3 protein: CASSLTASYGYTF. CDR3 in DNA: TGTGCCAGCAGTTTAACAGCCTCTTATGGCTACACCTTC.